This T cell receptor beta chain was retrieved from a study of cytotoxic CD8 clonotypes in ibrutinib-treated CLL (dated by TCRdb to the early 2020s). Broadly, across the study: In this cohort, 15 patients were treatment-naive and fewer than 13 were relapsed/refractory, while some 18 had unmutated IGHV. Responses were partial in around 24 patients and complete in 2; after median approximately 66 months follow-up, about 15 stayed in remission and roughly twelve progressed. Response samples were obtained after a median of roughly eleven months of treatment, with a range of about 6 to 36 months. On average, each sample yielded roughly 250,000 productive templates and about 100,000 productive rearrangements. Of the 85 to 95 participants in the trial, 20 to 30 had longitudinal samples available. Cryopreserved peripheral blood mononuclear cells were obtained prior to treatment, at the time of response, and at either disease progression or sustained remission. Every sample from remission and from progressive disease was obtained while the patients were still on ibrutinib.

The paper as a whole reports these results and caveats: Baseline clonality was found to be higher than that of age-matched healthy donors and was strongly correlated with circulating CD8+ T-cell counts. Public clonotypes were rare and either contracted or stayed stable during treatment, and the rise in clonality at ibrutinib response reflected the expansion of private clonotypes. Clonality increased at ibrutinib response, stayed stable in sustained remission, and fell back toward baseline at progression. Sampling times were not matched between patients in sustained remission and patients whose disease was progressing, and lymph node repertoires were not examined.

A MiSeq instrument was used for deep resolution sequencing, which targeted depths ranging from 1 in 1 million up to 1 in 200,000 T cells, with coverage averaging 10x for each clonotype. TCR beta libraries were generated with the immunoSEQ hsTCRB Kit. On the authors' methods: ImmunoSEQ Data Assistant and ImmunoSEQ Analyzer were used for data analysis, and V, D and J genes were assigned according to IMGT definitions. Clonality, with values ranging from 0 to 1, was calculated as one minus the normalized Shannon entropy of productive rearrangement frequencies. Only overrepresented clonotypes making up at least 0.05% of the repertoire of each patient were included in the public clonotype analysis. Some 12 age-matched healthy donor repertoires from immuneACCESS served as clonality controls. Sourced from immuneACCESS, this table was stored by TCRdb with only in-frame sequences that have V and J called. A share of the clones is absent; for the studies checked, an unresolved V gene accounts for under half, and the remainder has no known explanation. That table gives V, J and clone size, and the DNA gave D and trimming. The sample table contains 250,000 to 350,000 clones; only one count was recorded for around 76% of them. Jointly, the top ten make up roughly 5% of the sample.

Regarding this clone: It has no known antigen specificity. There are no base qualities to consult, and no much larger clone falls within one base.

CDR1 is given as WSHSY and CDR2 as SAAADI, both from the germline V gene. The germline V end is reduced by 4 bases and the J end by 1 base; junction bases left unmatched: 9. Taken from cysteine to phenylalanine, the CDR3 has 18 residues. Solely the CDR3 DNA is kept, with 54 bases framed from the first base. Sample time point, as interpreted from the label and publication: progressive disease on ibrutinib. For TCR beta library preparation, 1.5 to 2 micrograms of genomic DNA was extracted from cryopreserved PBMCs. Longitudinal blood samples from CLL patients on ibrutinib monotherapy underwent high-throughput TCR beta sequencing. The patients took part in an open-label, single-center phase 2 trial of ibrutinib monotherapy.

The chain is made from TRBV10-2 and TRBJ2-5; the junction holds 13 bases that match TRBD2. The TCR was taken from a human donor with chronic lymphocytic leukemia. Sequenced here: PBMCs, sampled at disease progression, from a patient treated with ibrutinib. The CDR3 here reads CASSGVRLAGGFQETQYF. In nucleotides, the sequence is TGCGCCAGCAGTGGGGTCCGACTAGCGGGAGGATTCCAAGAGACCCAGTACTTC.